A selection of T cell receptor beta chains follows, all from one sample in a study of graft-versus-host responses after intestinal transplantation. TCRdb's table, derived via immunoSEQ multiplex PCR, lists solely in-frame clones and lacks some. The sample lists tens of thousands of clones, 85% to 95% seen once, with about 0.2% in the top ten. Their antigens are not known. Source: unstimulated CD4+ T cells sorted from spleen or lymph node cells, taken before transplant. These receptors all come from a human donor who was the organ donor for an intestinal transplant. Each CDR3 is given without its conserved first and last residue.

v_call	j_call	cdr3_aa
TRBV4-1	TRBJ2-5	ASSQAESETQY
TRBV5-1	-	ASSREAGTVGYEQY
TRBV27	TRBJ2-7	ASSSAKRLGYEQY
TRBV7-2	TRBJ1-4	ASSVTAGTNEKLF
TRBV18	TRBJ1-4	ASSLRLTGGSEKLF
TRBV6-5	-	ASSPRVPTYEQY
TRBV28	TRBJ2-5	ASSSLGVQTQY
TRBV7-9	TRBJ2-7	ASSTRGYEQY
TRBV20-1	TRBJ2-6	SVSGANVLT
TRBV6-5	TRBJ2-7	ASSYSGLSGGDEQY
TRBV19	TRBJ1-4	ASSIGDRKNEKLF
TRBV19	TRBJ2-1	ASSMSGSGEQF
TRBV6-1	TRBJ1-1	ASSEIISEAF
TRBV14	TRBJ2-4	ASSQASNIQY
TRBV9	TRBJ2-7	ASSPTSGGLLPYEQY
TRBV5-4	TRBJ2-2	ASRDKKLDTGELF
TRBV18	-	ASSPAGEYEQY
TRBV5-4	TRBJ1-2	ASSLEGYGYT
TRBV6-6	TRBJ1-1	ASSDSGGSAEAF
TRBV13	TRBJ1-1	ASSFLSRALKLMNTEAF
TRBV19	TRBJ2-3	ASSTLTDTQY
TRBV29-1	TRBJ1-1	SVRSVGLGMNTEAF
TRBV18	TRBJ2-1	ASSHSGTGGNEQF
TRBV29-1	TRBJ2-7	SVVSRGLTGGFSYEQY